This T cell receptor beta chain was documented in a study of cytomegalovirus exposure and HLA in healthy donors (TCRdb year 2017). The study in broad terms: An earlier analysis of several hundred of the donors reported over 250 Gb of sequence data and approximately 120 million unique TCR beta sequences obtained from about 179 million T cells. To decide whether each TCR beta V gene segment behaved as functional or pseudogenic, an earlier analysis of some 570 of the donors relied on high-throughput TCR beta sequencing. To predict cytomegalovirus infection status, the study brought together high-throughput TCR immunosequencing, statistical association of individual TCRs with disease status, and machine learning. Roughly 300 gigabases of sequencing data and around 85 million unique TCR sequences made up an early release that covered approximately 620 HLA-typed donors. On average, roughly 250,000 unique TCR beta nucleotide sequences were sequenced per donor among a few hundred genotyped donors of the cohort, with 15% to 20% of those sequences being non-productive. A later analysis re-examined previously published TCR beta repertoires from more than 550 donors and added high-resolution HLA genotyping to investigate patterns of TCR occurrence. Donor age, sex, ethnicity and CMV serostatus were collected together with the repertoire data. The study profiled the T cell repertoires of approximately 700 subjects by immunosequencing and related them to cytomegalovirus serostatus. Because of strong linkage in the cohort, a handful of DR-DQ haplotypes were treated as single units for association and clustering. Of the 300 to 400 genotyped donors, about 84% fell in the genetic ancestry cluster associated with self-reported Caucasian donors. HLA typing included class I and class II loci at four-digit resolution. The number of typed donors differed by locus: about 629-630 for A, B, C, DRB1 and DQB1; 522 for DQA1; 606 for DPA1; and around 490 for DPB1. Besides the first cohort of hundreds of subjects, a separate validation cohort made up of 90 to 150 different subjects was used. A later genetic analysis took genome-wide SNP genotypes for about three fifths of the 666 donors and used that subset as a discovery cohort. The aim of the study was to test whether cataloging public T cell receptors could identify signatures of past pathogen exposure. All discovery cohort repertoires had been generated on a single sequencing platform. In the later analysis, no new phenotypic data were used to find candidate immune exposures; instead, reliance was placed on TCR beta sequences and their occurrence across donors.

Cut back by 0 bases and 11 bases, the V and J ends lie 11 bases apart. CDR1 is given as MGHRA and CDR2 as YSYEKL, both from the germline V gene. Its CDR3 holds 13 amino acids, cysteine through phenylalanine. Here the CDR3 DNA is all that survives: 39 bases in frame from base 1. General findings and caveats noted by the study authors: In a later genetic analysis, fewer N-insertions in productive TCRs were reported among donors in an Asian-associated ancestry cluster than the roughly 700-donor mean. Most TCR sequences were seen in very few donors, while some public TCRs were found in many individuals. When HLA alleles, especially DR and DQ, strongly co-occurred, attributing TCR associations to individual alleles was difficult. In a later analysis, TCR association rates were found to vary across HLA loci, with the most associated TCRs seen for DRB1 alleles and the fewest for HLA-C alleles. V-gene and J-gene trimming of TCR beta chains was associated with a missense DCLRE1C variant in a later genetic analysis, and the association was replicated in an independent cohort. The authors suggested that the approach could potentially be generalized to other disease states and immunological phenotypes. The classifier was reported to diagnose cytomegalovirus status with high specificity and sensitivity in both the original cohort and the validation cohort. Because some donors lacked HLA typing at each locus, the association tests relied only on the typed subset. In vitro tests confirmed that a few of the cytomegalovirus-associated TCR beta chains recognize cytomegalovirus antigens. In a later analysis, HLA-associated TCR beta chains showed more clonal expansion and lower generation probabilities than non-associated chains that were equally common. In an earlier analysis of some 540 of the donors, most TCR beta V segments appeared in productive rearrangements about 87% or about 30% of the time, broadly matching IMGT annotations. Because the 87-base-pair reads could not distinguish some IMGT-functional V segments, including TRBV6-2 and TRBV6-3, those segments were excluded. A cluster of highly shared sequence variants was judged likely to represent a technical artifact of the sequencing pipeline. According to a later analysis, parvovirus B19, influenza, CMV and Epstein-Barr virus appeared linked to several top co-occurrence clusters. A further reported finding was that TCR beta sequences accurately predicted the HLA-A and HLA-B alleles for most subjects in the first cohort. At a false discovery rate of 0.05, a later analysis linked 16,000 or so TCR beta sequences to specific HLA alleles. Linkage disequilibrium might explain the correlated functional status among segregating V segments, but an unknown experimental factor could not be excluded. The earlier analysis of approximately 540 of the donors excluded approximately 15 rarely observed V segments, including chromosome 9 orphons, because counts were too low. A total of 150 to 200 TCR beta chains were listed by the study as associated with cytomegalovirus. Roughly uniform sequencing depth across donors was assumed in presence/absence analyses, although this assumption may not hold. For the cohort, immune exposure information was limited to CMV serostatus. Only TCR beta chains were sequenced in this cohort, and the absence of alpha or paired-chain data limited detectable features. Most CMV-associated TCR beta chains appeared to be HLA-restricted in a later analysis, and the HLA associations seemed to be driven largely by CMV exposure.

Library prep was done by the immunoSEQ multiplex PCR assay. A mixture of 60 forward primers for TCR Vbeta segments and 13 reverse primers for TCR Jbeta segments was used in the multiplex PCR. Amplification of the CDR3 region of rearranged TCR beta genes was performed with a multiplex PCR assay on genomic DNA. Amplified TCR beta libraries were sequenced as 87-base-pair reads on the Illumina HiSeq System. From the authors' description of their analysis: Across the 670 or so repertoires, a later analysis counted approximately 75 million unique TCR beta chains, around 11 million of which were shared by at least two donors. A nearest-neighbor algorithm error-corrected the raw reads and collapsed the reads into unique sequences, merging closely related sequences to remove PCR and sequencing errors. V, D and J gene segments were assigned by aligning CDR3 sequences to IMGT reference sequences. For a sequence to be retained, a match of at least six nucleotides to both a V gene segment and a J gene segment was required. Rearrangements were classified as productive when the CDR3 lacked stop codons and remained in frame with V and J, and all other rearrangements were classified as non-productive. Following IMGT convention, CDR3 was defined as the stretch from the second conserved V-encoded cysteine up to the conserved J-encoded phenylalanine. The earlier analysis of 550 to 650 of the donors excluded any sequence lacking an unambiguous match to a single V gene segment. In an earlier analysis of several hundred of the donors, a V segment was called functional when productive rearrangements were above 56.7%, and segregating when the standard deviation between donors exceeded 5%. To diagnose cytomegalovirus status from the catalog of TCR beta chain sequences, a statistical classification framework was built. In a later analysis, TCR nucleotide sequences were compared against IMGT/GENE-DB human TR gene sequences so that V and J genes could be assigned. A later analysis assigned CDR3 sequences and most-parsimonious VDJ recombination scenarios with the TCRdist pipeline. In a later analysis, each TCR beta chain was defined by its CDR3 amino acid sequence together with its V-gene family, and reads without a unique V-gene family were excluded. As a way to deal with suspected cross-contamination and a sequencing artifact, a later analysis dropped hundreds of nucleotide sequences that were highly shared and had low generation probability. In a later analysis, a clonal expansion index was calculated for each public chain from normalized within-repertoire ranks of inferred template counts. A later analysis computed generation probabilities with a VDJ recombination model fitted to out-of-frame rearrangements, and checked the results against IGoR. A later analysis scored TCR-TCR, TCR-HLA and TCR-CMV co-occurrence with hypergeometric tests, applying a repertoire-size bias correction to TCR pairs. A later analysis estimated false discovery rates by permuting HLA or CMV assignments 20 times. In a later analysis, co-occurring TCRs were grouped using DBSCAN, and TCRdist sequence similarity was added for clustering within HLA-allele-positive subsets. For co-occurrence clustering, repertoires with fewer than 30,000 or more than 120,000 public chains were excluded, along with five repertoires with anomalous nucleotide sharing. Not all clones reach the TCRdb copy of this immuneACCESS table, which keeps in-frame sequences only. Checked studies attribute under half of the gap to unresolved V genes and leave the rest unexplained. The D gene and trimming were derived from the DNA, and the V and J assignments and clone size from that table. This sample has some 130,000 clones in its table, and 60% to 85% of those were observed once. The top ten clonotypes cover 1.3% to 1.5% of the sample.

Regarding this clone: There is no known antigen for this receptor. No much larger clonotype is one base removed from it; base qualities were not supplied.

In total, 600 or so healthy bone marrow donors made up the cohort. At the time of sampling, every cohort member was nominally healthy, though immune exposures that went unrecorded were likely present. The donor was CMV seronegative and belonged to the group of around 400 seronegative cohort members. A peripheral blood sample was provided by each donor, and peripheral blood mononuclear cells were used for TCR beta sequencing. Genomic DNA was extracted from the blood cell samples with the Qiagen DNeasy Blood Extraction Kit. Here the chain combines TRBV4-1 and TRBJ1-3; no D gene call is confident. The sequencing input was PBMCs. The TCR was taken from a woman aged 40 to 55 in good health and CMV-seronegative. The CDR3 is CASSQDGGRSIYF. The DNA sequence is as follows: TGCGCCAGCAGCCAAGATGGAGGCAGATCCATATATTTT.